These 2 T cell receptor beta chains were all obtained from the same sample, sequenced in a study of blood T cell repertoires in COVID-19. The table came from immunoSEQ multiplex PCR; TCRdb's copy has only in-frame clones and leaves some out. The sample contains 100,000 to 120,000 clones, more than 65% of which appear only once. The specimen sequenced was peripheral blood. These receptors originate from a man aged 45-60 years with acute or convalescent COVID-19.

A single count supports this clone. The V call is TRBV19, the J call TRBJ1-1, with 9 bases matching TRBD1. The germline V gene has CDR1 LNHDA and CDR2 SQIVND (reference sequence). J was trimmed by 4 bases and V by 5 bases; bases with no gene match: 8. The CDR3 is 15 residues long. The CDR3 is CASSFGTGRGTEAFF. CDR3 bases: TGTGCCAGTAGTTTCGGGACAGGGAGGGGCACTGAAGCTTTCTTT.

The J gene is TRBJ2-7, the V gene TRBV11-2, with 9 bases lining up with TRBD1. Losses at the gene ends were 3 bases for V and 5 bases for J; bases not matched to a gene: 5. There are 14 residues in the CDR3. CDR1 is SGHAT and CDR2 is FQNNGV in the germline V gene. CDR3 coding DNA: TGTGCCAGCAGCTTGGACAGGGGAGTTCACGAGCAGTACGTC. Its protein is CASSLDRGVHEQYV.